This T cell receptor (beta chain) appears in the sequencing data of a study of naive and memory T cell subsets. The CDR3 totals 16 residues. The germline V gene has CDR1 SGHKS and CDR2 YYEKEE (reference sequence). The ends lost 3 bases at V and 3 bases at J; junction bases unmatched: 8. For blood and skin samples, reverse transcription used TCR alpha and beta constant primers. Four PCR rounds used nested alpha and beta constant region primers plus the SP2 primer. TCRdb analysed the 5' RACE reads with MiXCR anew, one entry per CDR3 protein. The sample lists more than 20,000 distinct CDR3 sequences, over 3.5% seen once, with 7% to 10% in the top ten. This clonotype was recorded many times. RNA was extracted from under 3 ml of whole blood of healthy adults. The library had UMIs added by 3' ligation of an oligonucleotide to TCR cDNA.

The rearrangement uses TRBV5-5 and TRBJ2-7, with TRBD2 matching 11 bases. The clonotype comes from a male donor in good health. DNA for the CDR3: TGTGCCAGCAGCTCCTCACTAGCGGGGGCCCTCTACGAGCAGTACTTC. It specifies CASSSSLAGALYEQYF.